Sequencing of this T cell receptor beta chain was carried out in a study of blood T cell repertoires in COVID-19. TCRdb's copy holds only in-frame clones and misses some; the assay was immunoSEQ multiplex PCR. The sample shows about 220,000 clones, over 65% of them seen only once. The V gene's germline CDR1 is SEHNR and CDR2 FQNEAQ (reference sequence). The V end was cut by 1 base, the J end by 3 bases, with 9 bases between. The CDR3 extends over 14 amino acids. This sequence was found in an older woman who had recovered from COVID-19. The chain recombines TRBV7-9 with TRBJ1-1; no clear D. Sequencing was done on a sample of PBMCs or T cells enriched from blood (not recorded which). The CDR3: CASSLVLGDTEAFF. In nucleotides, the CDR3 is TGTGCCAGCAGCTTAGTTTTGGGCGACACTGAAGCTTTCTTT.